This T cell receptor beta chain was sequenced in a study of blood T cell repertoires in COVID-19. Turning to the study itself: Donors in the United States, Italy and Spain gave samples during acute or convalescent COVID-19. Sources were T cells, B-cell-depleted T cells, or PBMCs; the material itself was cDNA or gDNA.

Source study methods: Amplification with reference gene primers provided the estimates of nucleated cell counts. The table came from immunoSEQ multiplex PCR; TCRdb's copy has only in-frame clones and leaves some out. V and J calls plus clone size are reproduced from that table; the DNA served to infer D and trimming. The sample lists 210,000 or so clones; about 86% were seen once. Trimming removed 3 bases from V and 8 bases from J; junction bases left unmatched: 10. This CDR3 spans 15 amino acids. Germline CDR1 is SGHAT and CDR2 is FQNNGV. Sequencing used peripheral blood. The clonotype was recovered from a woman between 45 and 65 years old with acute or convalescent COVID-19. The chain combines TRBV11-2 with TRBJ1-2; 9 bases are shared with TRBD1. The CDR3 region is CASSFRDRVDEGYTF. The CDR3 region has the DNA TGTGCCAGCAGCTTCCGGGACAGGGTCGACGAAGGCTACACCTTC.